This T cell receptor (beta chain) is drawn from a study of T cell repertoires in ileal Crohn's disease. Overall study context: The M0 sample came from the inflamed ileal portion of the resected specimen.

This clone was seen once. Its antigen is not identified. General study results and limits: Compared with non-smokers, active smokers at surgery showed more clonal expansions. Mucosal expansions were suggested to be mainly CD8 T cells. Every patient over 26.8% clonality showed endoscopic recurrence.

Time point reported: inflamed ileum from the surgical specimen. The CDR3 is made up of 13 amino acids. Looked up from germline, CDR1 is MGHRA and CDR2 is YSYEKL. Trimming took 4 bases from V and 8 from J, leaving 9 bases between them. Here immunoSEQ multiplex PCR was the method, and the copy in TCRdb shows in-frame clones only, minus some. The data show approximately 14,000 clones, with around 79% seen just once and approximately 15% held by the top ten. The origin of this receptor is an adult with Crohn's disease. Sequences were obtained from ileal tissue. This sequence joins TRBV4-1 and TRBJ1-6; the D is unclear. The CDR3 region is CASSPQGYSPLHF. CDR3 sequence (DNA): TGCGCCAGCAGCCCCCAAGGGTATTCACCCCTCCACTTT.